The sample holds one count of the clone carrying this T cell receptor beta chain. The data originate from a study of cytomegalovirus exposure and HLA in healthy donors. Whole-study context: Of the donors genotyped, several hundred in all, 75% to 85% fell in the Caucasian-associated ancestry cluster.

Germline V gene data show CDR1 as MGHRA and CDR2 as YSYEKL. The length of the CDR3 is 15 residues. The V gene end was trimmed by 6 bases and the J gene end by 0 bases; junction bases not matched to a gene: 4. PCR was performed using 60 Vbeta and 13 Jbeta primers. Repertoires were generated with immunoSEQ multiplex PCR, while TCRdb's copy carries only in-frame clones and drops some. The sample contains about 89,000 clones, 65% to 80% of which appear only once. The source material was PBMCs. The receptor comes from a man aged 25 to 40 in good health and CMV-seropositive. This chain uses TRBV4-1 with TRBJ1-4; 7 bases are a match to TRBD1. For the CDR3, the DNA is TGCGCCAGCAGTCTAGGACAGGCAACTAATGAAAAACTGTTTTTT. As protein: CASSLGQATNEKLFF.